This T cell receptor beta chain came from a study of breast tumors, draining lymph nodes, adjacent tissues. The ends were cut back, 4 bases at V and 8 bases at J, with 13 bases in the middle. Looked up from germline, CDR1 is KGHDR and CDR2 is SFDVKD. This CDR3 has 13 residues. Breast cancer patients provided tissue from their axillary draining lymph nodes. TCRdb re-analysed the multiplex PCR reads in MiXCR, keeping a single row per CDR3 protein. The table shows approximately 210,000 distinct CDR3 sequences, with 32% occurring only once. This clonotype turned up a few times. The chain uses TRBV24-1 and TRBJ1-1; D remains ambiguous. This sequence originates from a female donor with breast cancer. Some clones in this sample may be carry-over from other donors' samples. Sequenced: axillary lymph node tissue. CDR3 sequence reads: CATSDSTTSEAFF. The CDR3 DNA reads TGTGCCACCAGTGACTCCACAACTTCGGAAGCTTTCTTT.